This is a list of T cell receptor beta chains from one sample in a study of T cell responses to AZD1222 COVID-19 vaccine. Assay: immunoSEQ multiplex PCR; the TCRdb copy retains only in-frame clones and omits some. The sample yields about 150,000 clones, 70% to 90% seen once. Sequences were derived from peripheral blood, sampled on day 0 of MenACWY control vaccination. Every receptor here comes from an adult in good health. CDR3s include the opening cysteine and the closing phenylalanine or tryptophan. Fields, in order: J gene, clone size, D gene, V gene, CDR3 protein, CDR3 DNA. The D gene is left open where the match is weak. Not all rows give a size; the values are once, few, many and, for expanded clones, a class.

TRBJ1-6 | NA | NA | TRBV10-3 | CAISVGDSPLHF | TGTGCCATCAGTGTCGGAGATTCACCCCTCCACTTT
TRBJ1-5 | NA | NA | TRBV12-3/TRBV12-4 | CASRTARSAQHF | TGTGCCAGCAGGACGGCCAGGTCGGCCCAGCATTTT
TRBJ1-1 | once | TRBD1 | TRBV7-2 | CASSPGQANTEAFF | TGTGCCAGCAGCCCGGGACAGGCGAACACTGAAGCTTTCTTT
TRBJ1-4 | NA | NA | TRBV7-9 | CASSRDGRTEKLFF | TGTGCCAGCAGCCGGGACGGACGGACGGAAAAACTGTTTTTT
TRBJ1-2 | NA | TRBD1 | TRBV6-5 | CASSYEGAGNYGYTF | TGTGCCAGCAGTTACGAGGGGGCAGGTAACTATGGCTACACCTTC
TRBJ2-2 | NA | NA | TRBV3-1/TRBV3-2 | CASSPPVDTGELFF | TGTGCCAGCAGCCCGCCCGTGGACACCGGGGAGCTGTTTTTT
TRBJ2-4 | NA | TRBD1 | TRBV7-9 | CASSGHLQGGKNIQYF | TGTGCCAGCAGCGGACATTTACAGGGGGGCAAAAACATTCAGTACTTC
TRBJ2-7 | NA | TRBD2 | TRBV9 | CASSVAGGPNYEQYF | TGTGCCAGCAGCGTAGCGGGGGGACCTAACTACGAGCAGTACTTC
TRBJ1-5 | NA | NA | TRBV27 | CASSLNPRDQPQHF | TGTGCCAGCAGTTTAAACCCGAGGGATCAGCCCCAGCATTTT
TRBJ1-1 | once | NA | TRBV30 | CAWSEIIRAGDTEAFF | TGTGCCTGGAGTGAAATTATCAGAGCAGGGGACACTGAAGCTTTCTTT
TRBJ1-1 | NA | NA | TRBV9 | CASSPIQGNTEAFF | TGTGCCAGCAGCCCTATACAGGGGAACACTGAAGCTTTCTTT
TRBJ2-1 | NA | TRBD2 | TRBV9 | CASSVGSGGLYEQFF | TGTGCCAGCAGCGTAGGTAGCGGGGGGTTGTATGAGCAGTTCTTC
TRBJ2-2 | NA | TRBD2 | TRBV4-1 | CASSQATSGGNTGELFF | TGCGCCAGCAGCCAAGCGACTAGCGGGGGAAACACCGGGGAGCTGTTTTTT
TRBJ1-3 | NA | NA | TRBV12-3/TRBV12-4 | CASSLTGPNTIYF | TGTGCCAGCAGTTTAACAGGGCCCAACACCATATATTTT
TRBJ1-2 | NA | NA | TRBV2 | CASTSTGVYGYTF | TGTGCCAGCACTTCGACAGGTGTCTATGGCTACACCTTC
TRBJ1-2 | NA | TRBD1 | TRBV6-6 | CASSRTSGQGNYGYTF | TGTGCCAGCAGTCGAACTTCGGGACAGGGGAACTATGGCTACACCTTC
TRBJ1-1 | NA | NA | TRBV5-1 | CASSRTENTEAFF | TGCGCCAGCAGTCGAACTGAGAACACTGAAGCTTTCTTT
TRBJ1-5 | NA | TRBD1 | TRBV7-9 | CASSLAGTGGNQPQHF | TGTGCCAGCAGCTTAGCTGGGACAGGGGGGAATCAGCCCCAGCATTTT